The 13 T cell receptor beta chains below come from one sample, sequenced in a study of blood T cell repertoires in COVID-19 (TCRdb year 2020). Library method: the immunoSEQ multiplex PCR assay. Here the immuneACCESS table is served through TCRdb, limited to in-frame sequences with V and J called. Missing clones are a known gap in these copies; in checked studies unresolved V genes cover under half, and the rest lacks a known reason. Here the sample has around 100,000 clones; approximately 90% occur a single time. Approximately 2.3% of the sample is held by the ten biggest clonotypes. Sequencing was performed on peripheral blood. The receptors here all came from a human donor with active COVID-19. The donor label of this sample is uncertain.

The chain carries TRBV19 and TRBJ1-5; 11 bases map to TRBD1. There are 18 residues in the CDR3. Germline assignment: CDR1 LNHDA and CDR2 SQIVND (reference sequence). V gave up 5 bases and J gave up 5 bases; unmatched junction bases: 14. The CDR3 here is CASSPPGQGVRWDQPQHF. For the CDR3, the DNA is TGTGCCAGTAGTCCGCCGGGACAGGGGGTAAGATGGGATCAGCCCCAGCATTTT.

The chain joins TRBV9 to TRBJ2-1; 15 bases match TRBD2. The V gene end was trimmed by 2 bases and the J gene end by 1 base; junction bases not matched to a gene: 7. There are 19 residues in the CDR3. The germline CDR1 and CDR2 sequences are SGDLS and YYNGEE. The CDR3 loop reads CASSVAGTSGGSSYNEQFF. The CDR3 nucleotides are TGTGCCAGCAGCGTGGCCGGGACTAGCGGGGGGAGTTCCTACAATGAGCAGTTCTTC.

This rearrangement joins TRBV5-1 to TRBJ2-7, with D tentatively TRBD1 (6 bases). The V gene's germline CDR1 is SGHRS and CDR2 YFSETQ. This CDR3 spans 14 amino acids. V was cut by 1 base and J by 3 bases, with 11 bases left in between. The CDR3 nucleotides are TGCGCCAGCAGCTTGACGGGACAAGACTACGAGCAGTACTTC. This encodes CASSLTGQDYEQYF.

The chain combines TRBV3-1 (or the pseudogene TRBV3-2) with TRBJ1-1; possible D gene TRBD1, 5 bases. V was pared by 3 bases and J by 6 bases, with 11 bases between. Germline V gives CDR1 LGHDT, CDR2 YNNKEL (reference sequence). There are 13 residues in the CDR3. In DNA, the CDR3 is TGTGCCAGCAGCCAGGCCCAAGGGGCTGAAGCTTTCTTT. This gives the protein CASSQAQGAEAFF.

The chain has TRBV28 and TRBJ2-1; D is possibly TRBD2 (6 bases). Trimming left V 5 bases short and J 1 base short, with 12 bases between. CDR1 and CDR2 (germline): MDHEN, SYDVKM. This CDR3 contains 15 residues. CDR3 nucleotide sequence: TGTGCCAGCAGTCTCGTCGGGAGATCCTACAATGAGCAGTTCTTC. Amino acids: CASSLVGRSYNEQFF.

CDR3 region: CASAEGQIQETQYF. CDR3 sequence (DNA): TGTGCCAGCGCCGAGGGACAGATCCAAGAGACCCAGTACTTC. V and J are TRBV25-1 and TRBJ2-5, with 7 bases fitting TRBD1. The junction had 7 bases not matched to a gene; V was cut back by 8 bases and J by 1 base. There are 14 residues in the CDR3. The germline CDR1 and CDR2 sequences are MGHDK and SYGVNS.

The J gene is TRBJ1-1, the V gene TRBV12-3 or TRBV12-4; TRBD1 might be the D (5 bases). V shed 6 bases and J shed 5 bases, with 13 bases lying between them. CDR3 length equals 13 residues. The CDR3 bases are TGTGCCAGCAGCGGAGGGGTTTGGACTGAAGCTTTCTTT. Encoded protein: CASSGGVWTEAFF.

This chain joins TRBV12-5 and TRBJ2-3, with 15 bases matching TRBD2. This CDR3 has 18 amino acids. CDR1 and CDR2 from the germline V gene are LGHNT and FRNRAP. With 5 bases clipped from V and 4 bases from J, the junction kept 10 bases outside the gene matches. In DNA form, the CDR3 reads TGTGCTAGTGGTCGAGCCGGACTAGCGGGGGGGCGGGCAGATACGCAGTATTTT. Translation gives CASGRAGLAGGRADTQYF. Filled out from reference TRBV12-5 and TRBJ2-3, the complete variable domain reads DARVTQTPRHKVTEMGQEVTMRCQPILGHNTVFWYRQTMMQGLELLAYFRNRAPLDDSGMPKDRFSAEMPDATLATLKIQPSEPRDSAVYFCASGRAGLAGGRADTQYFGPGTRLTVL.

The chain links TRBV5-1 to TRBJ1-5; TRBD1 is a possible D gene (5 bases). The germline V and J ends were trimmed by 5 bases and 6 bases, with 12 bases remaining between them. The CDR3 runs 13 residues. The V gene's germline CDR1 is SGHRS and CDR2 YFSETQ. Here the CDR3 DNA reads TGCGCCAGCAGGGGGGGGTCGGGTCAGCCCCAGCATTTT. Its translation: CASRGGSGQPQHF.

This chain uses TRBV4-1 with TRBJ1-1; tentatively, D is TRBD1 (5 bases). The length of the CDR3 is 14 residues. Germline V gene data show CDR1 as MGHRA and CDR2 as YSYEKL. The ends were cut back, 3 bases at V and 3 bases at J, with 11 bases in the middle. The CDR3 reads CASSHDGGDTEAFF. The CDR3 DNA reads TGCGCCAGCAGCCATGACGGGGGGGACACTGAAGCTTTCTTT.

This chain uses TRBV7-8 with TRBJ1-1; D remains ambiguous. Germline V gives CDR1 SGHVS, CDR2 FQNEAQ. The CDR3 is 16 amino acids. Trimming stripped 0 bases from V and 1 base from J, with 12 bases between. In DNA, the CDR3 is TGTGCCAGCAGCTTAGCGCGAGCAGGCCGGAACACTGAAGCTTTCTTT. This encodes CASSLARAGRNTEAFF.

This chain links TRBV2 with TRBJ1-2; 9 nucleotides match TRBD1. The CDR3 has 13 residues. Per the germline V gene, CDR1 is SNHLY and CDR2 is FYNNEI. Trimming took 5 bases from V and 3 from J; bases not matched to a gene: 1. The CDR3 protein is CASSRQGDYGYTF. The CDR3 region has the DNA TGTGCCAGCAGTCGACAGGGGGACTATGGCTACACCTTC.

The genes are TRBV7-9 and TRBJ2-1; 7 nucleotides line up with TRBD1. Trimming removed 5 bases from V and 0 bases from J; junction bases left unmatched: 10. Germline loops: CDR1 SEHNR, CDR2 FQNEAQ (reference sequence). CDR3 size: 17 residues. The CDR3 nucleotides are TGTGCCAGCAGCCCTCCTCGGACAGGTGACTCCTACAATGAGCAGTTCTTC. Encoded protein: CASSPPRTGDSYNEQFF.